The T cell receptor beta chain under discussion was sequenced for a study of vaccination effects on CD4 cells after COVID-19. Overall study findings and caveats: Only a single clone (1 of 255 vaccine-induced clones in healthy vaccinees) cross-reacted with common cold coronaviruses. Long after vaccination, the clones induced by infection and by vaccine shrank markedly in size.

Before sequencing, viral peptide pools were used by the ViraFEST assay to expand antigen-specific CD4+ T cells. When less than 13 days of culture had elapsed, CD4+ T cells were isolated. Recipients of the vaccine had no prior SARS-CoV-2 infection and negative nucleocapsid antibodies. Trimming shortened V by 9 bases and J by 3 bases, and 10 bases separated the two germline ends. The CDR3 is 12 residues long. A remark on this clone: Its target is not known.

The method was immunoSEQ multiplex PCR; TCRdb's version includes in-frame clones alone and lacks a portion of them. The data contain 45,000 to 65,000 clones, approximately 79% of them seen just once; the ten biggest clones take up 2% to 3%. Here the sequenced sample was CD4+ T cells from PBMCs cultured with HCoV-229E spike peptides, taken before COVID-19 vaccination. The V and J genes are TRBV5-3 and TRBJ1-5, with D maybe TRBD1 (5 bases). TRBV5-3 is an ORF; its function is uncertain. The source of this sequence is a human donor who received a COVID-19 vaccine. CDR3 coding DNA: TGTGCCACAGGGCAGTACAATCAGCCCCAGCATTTT. Protein sequence: CATGQYNQPQHF.